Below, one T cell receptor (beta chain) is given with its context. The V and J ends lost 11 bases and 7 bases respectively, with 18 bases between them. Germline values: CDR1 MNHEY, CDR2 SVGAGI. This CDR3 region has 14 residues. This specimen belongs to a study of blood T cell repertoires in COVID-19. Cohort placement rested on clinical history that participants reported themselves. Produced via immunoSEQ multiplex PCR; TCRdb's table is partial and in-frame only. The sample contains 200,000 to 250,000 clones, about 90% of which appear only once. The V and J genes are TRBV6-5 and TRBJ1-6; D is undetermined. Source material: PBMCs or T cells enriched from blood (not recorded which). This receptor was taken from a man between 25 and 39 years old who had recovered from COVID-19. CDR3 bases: TGTGCCGCAAGCGGGCTCTTACCCAATTCACCCCTCCACTTT. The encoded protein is CAASGLLPNSPLHF.